The clone carrying this TCR beta chain turned up a few times. These data belong to a study of blood T cell repertoires in COVID-19. Study information: Acute-phase and convalescent COVID-19 samples originated in the United States, Italy and Spain. Nucleic acid was either cDNA or gDNA, and it came from T cells, B-cell-depleted T cells, or PBMCs.

Germline V CDR1 and CDR2: MNHEY, SVGAGI. The CDR3 consists of 14 residues. V was clipped by 6 bases and J by 6 bases; unmatched bases: 7. Clinical histories supplied by participants themselves formed the basis of cohort assignment. In the original analysis: Estimated nucleated cell counts came from reference gene primer amplification. Profiled with immunoSEQ multiplex PCR; TCRdb holds only in-frame clones, not every one. V and J calls and clone size are those listed in that table; D and trimming were worked out from the DNA. The sample consists of some 140,000 clones, over 80% of them appearing once. Sequenced: PBMCs or T cells enriched from blood (not recorded which). V gene TRBV6-5 combines with J gene TRBJ1-5, with 8 bases fitting TRBD1. This TCR was sampled from a man aged 25 to 40 who had recovered from COVID-19. CDR3 coding DNA: TGTGCCAGCAGGACAGGGGTGACGGGTCAGCCCCAGCATTTT. As protein: CASRTGVTGQPQHF.